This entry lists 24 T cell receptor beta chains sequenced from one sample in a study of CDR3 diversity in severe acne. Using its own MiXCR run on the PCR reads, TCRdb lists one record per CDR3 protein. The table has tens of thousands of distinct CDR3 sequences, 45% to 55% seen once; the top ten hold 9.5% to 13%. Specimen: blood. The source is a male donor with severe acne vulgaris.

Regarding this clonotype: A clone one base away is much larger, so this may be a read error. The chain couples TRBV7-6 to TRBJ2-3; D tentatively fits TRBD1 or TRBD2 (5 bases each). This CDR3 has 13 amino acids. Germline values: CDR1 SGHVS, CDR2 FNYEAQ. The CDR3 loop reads CASSLDWGLEQCF. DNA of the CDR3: TGTGCCAGCAGCTTAGACTGGGGGTTGGAGCAGTGTTTT. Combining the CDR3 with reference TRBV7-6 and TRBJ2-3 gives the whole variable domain GAGVSQSPRYKVTKRGQDVALRCDPISGHVSLYWYRQALGQGPEFLTYFNYEAQQDKSGLPNDRFSAERPEGSISTLTIQRTEQRDSAMYRCASSLDWGLEQCFGPGTRLTVL.

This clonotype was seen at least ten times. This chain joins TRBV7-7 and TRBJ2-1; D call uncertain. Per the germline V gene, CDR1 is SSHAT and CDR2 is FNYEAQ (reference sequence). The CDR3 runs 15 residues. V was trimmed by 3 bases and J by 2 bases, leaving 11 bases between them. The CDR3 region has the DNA TGTGCCAGCAGCTTTGATTCTTCCCCCTACAATGAGCAGTTCTTC. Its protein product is CASSFDSSPYNEQFF.

The CDR3 DNA follows: TGTGCCAGCAGTCCCGGACTAGCGGGAGGGCCGGGGACCGGGGAGCTGTTTTTT. Translated, it gives CASSPGLAGGPGTGELFF. The V and J genes are TRBV27 and TRBJ2-2; 15 positions match TRBD2. There are 18 residues in the CDR3. Germline values: CDR1 MNHEY, CDR2 SMNVEV (reference sequence). V dropped 5 bases and J dropped 5; count of bases not matched to a gene: 9.

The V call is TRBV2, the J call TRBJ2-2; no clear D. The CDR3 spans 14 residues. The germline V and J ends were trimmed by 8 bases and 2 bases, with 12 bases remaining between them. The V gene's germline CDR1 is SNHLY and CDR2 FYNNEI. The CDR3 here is CASASTVNTGELFF. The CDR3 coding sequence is TGTGCCAGCGCGAGTACCGTAAACACCGGGGAGCTGTTTTTT.

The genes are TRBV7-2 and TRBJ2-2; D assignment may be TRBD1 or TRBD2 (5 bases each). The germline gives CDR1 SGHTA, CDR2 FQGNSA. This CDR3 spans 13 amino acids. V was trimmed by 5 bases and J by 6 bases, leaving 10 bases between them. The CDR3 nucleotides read TGTGCCAGCAGCCCGGGGCTGTCCGGGGAGCTGTTTTTT. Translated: CASSPGLSGELFF.

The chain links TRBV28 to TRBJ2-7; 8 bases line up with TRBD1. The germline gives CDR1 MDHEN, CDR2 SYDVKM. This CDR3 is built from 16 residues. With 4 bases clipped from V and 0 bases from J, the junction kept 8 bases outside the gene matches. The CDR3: CASSSLYRGDSYEQYF. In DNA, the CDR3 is TGTGCCAGCAGTTCTCTGTACAGGGGGGACTCCTACGAGCAGTACTTC. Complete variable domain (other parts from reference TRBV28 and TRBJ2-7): DVKVTQSSRYLVKRTGEKVFLECVQDMDHENMFWYRQDPGLGLRLIYFSYDVKMKEKGDIPEGYSVSREKKERFSLILESASTNQTSMYLCASSSLYRGDSYEQYFGPGTRLTVT.

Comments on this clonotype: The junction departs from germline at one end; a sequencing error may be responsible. The CDR3 sequence is CARSETPFPGVEQSF. The CDR3 nucleotides read TGTGCCCGCAGTGAAACCCCCTTCCCGGGGGTCGAGCAGTCCTTC. The V gene is TRBV2, the J gene TRBJ2-7; weak D call: TRBD2 (6 bases). CDR1 and CDR2 from the germline V gene are SNHLY and FYNNEI. The CDR3 length is 15 residues.

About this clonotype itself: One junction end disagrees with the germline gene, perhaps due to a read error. CDR3 in DNA: TGTGCCTGCAGTCGACAGGATGGGGGGACCCAGTACTTC. The encoded protein is CACSRQDGGTQYF. The rearrangement joins TRBV7-3 to TRBJ2-5; D possibly corresponds to TRBD1 (6 bases). Germline V gene data show CDR1 as SGHTA and CDR2 as FQGTGA. CDR3 size: 13 residues.

CDR3 coding DNA: TGCAGTGCTCGACTAGCGGGTCACGAGCAGTACGTC. Translation: CSARLAGHEQYV. This rearrangement joins TRBV20-1 to TRBJ2-7, with 10 positions matching TRBD2. Trimming removed 5 bases from V and 5 bases from J; junction bases left unmatched: 3. From germline, CDR1 is DFQATT and CDR2 SNEGSKA (reference sequence). There are 12 residues in the CDR3.

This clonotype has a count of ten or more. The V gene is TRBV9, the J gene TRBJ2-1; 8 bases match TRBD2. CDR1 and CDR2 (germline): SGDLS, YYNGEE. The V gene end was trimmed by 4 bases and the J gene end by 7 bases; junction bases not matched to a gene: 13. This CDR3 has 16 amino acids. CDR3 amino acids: CASSLSIVAGLNEQFF. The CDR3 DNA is TGTGCCAGCAGCCTCAGCATCGTAGCGGGACTAAATGAGCAGTTCTTC.

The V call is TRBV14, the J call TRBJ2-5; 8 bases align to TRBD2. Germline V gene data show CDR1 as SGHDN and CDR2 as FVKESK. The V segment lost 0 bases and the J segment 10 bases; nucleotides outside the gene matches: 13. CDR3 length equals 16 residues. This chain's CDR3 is CASSQETFGTSLNQYF. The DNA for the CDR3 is TGTGCCAGCAGCCAAGAAACCTTCGGGACTAGTTTAAACCAGTACTTC. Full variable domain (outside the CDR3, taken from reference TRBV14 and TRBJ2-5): EAGVTQFPSHSVIEKGQTVTLRCDPISGHDNLYWYRRVMGKEIKFLLHFVKESKQDESGMPNNRFLAERTGGTYSTLKVQPAELEDSGVYFCASSQETFGTSLNQYFGPGTRLLVL.

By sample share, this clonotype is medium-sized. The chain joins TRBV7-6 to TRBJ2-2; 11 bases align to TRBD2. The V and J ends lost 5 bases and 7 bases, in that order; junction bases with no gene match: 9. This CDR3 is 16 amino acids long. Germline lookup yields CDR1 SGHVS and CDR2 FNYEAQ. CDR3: CASSQATSGIYGELFF. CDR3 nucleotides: TGTGCCAGCAGCCAAGCGACTAGCGGGATCTACGGGGAGCTGTTTTTT.

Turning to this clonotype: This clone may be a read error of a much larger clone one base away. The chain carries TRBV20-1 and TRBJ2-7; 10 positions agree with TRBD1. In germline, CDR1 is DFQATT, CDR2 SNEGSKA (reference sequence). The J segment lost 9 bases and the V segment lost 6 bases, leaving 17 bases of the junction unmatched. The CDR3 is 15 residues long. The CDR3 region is CSADDGQGGVDGQYF. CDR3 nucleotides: TGCAGTGCCGACGACGGACAGGGGGGGGTCGACGGGCAGTACTTC.

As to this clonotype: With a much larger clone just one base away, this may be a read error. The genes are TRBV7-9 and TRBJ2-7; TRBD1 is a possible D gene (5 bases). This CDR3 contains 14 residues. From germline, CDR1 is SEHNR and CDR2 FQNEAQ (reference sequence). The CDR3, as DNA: TGTGCCAGCAGCTTAGCGACAGATTCCTACAAGCAGTACTTC. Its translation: CASSLATDSYKQYF.

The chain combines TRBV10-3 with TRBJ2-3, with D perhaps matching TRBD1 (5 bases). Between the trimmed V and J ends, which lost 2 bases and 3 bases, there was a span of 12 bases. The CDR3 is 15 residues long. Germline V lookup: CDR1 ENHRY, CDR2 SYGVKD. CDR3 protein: CAISEDRLVTDTQYF. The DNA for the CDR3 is TGTGCCATCAGTGAGGACAGACTGGTTACAGATACGCAGTATTTT.

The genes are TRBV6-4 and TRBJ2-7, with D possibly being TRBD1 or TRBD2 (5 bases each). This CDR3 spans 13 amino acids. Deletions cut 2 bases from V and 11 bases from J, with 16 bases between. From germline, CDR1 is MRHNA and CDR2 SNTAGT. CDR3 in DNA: TGTGCCAGCAGTGACAGCTCTGGGGGACCTAAGTACTTC. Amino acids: CASSDSSGGPKYF.

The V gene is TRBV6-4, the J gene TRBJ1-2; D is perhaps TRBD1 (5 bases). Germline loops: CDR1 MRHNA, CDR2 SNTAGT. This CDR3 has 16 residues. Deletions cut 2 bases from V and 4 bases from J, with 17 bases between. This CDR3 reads CASSDAAGTPSYGYTF. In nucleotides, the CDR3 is TGTGCCAGCAGTGACGCGGCAGGGACCCCTAGCTATGGCTACACCTTC.

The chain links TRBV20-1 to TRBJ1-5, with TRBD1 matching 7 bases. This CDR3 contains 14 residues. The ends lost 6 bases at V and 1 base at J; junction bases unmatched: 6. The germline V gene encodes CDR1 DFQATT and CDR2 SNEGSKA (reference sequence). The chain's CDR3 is CSAPDRESNQPQHF. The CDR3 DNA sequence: TGCAGTGCCCCCGACAGGGAGAGCAATCAGCCCCAGCATTTT.

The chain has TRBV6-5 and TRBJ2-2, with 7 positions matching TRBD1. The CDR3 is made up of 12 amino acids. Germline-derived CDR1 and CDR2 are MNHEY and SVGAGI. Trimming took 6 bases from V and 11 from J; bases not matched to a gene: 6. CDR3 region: CASRGQVYELFF. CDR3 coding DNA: TGTGCCAGCAGAGGACAGGTCTACGAGCTGTTTTTT.

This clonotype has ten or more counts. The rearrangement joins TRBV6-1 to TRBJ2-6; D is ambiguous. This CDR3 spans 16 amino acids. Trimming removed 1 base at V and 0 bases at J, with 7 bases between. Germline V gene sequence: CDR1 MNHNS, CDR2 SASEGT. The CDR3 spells CASSEEGSSGANVLTF. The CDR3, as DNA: TGTGCCAGCAGTGAAGAGGGTAGCTCTGGGGCCAACGTCCTGACTTTC.

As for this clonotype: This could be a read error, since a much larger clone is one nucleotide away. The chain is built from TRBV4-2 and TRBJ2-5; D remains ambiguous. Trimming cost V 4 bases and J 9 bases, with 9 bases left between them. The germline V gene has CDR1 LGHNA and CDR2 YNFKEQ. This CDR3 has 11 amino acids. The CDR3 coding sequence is TGTGCCAGCAGCCGGGGATTGGCCCAGTACTTC. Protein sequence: CASSRGLAQYF.

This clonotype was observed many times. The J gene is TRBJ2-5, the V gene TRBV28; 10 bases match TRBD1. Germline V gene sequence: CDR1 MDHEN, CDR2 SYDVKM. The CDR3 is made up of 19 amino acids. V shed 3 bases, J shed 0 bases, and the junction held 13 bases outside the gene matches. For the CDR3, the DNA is TGTGCCAGCAGTTTCGGGGACAGGGGACGACTCCCATACCAAGAGACCCAGTACTTC. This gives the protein CASSFGDRGRLPYQETQYF.

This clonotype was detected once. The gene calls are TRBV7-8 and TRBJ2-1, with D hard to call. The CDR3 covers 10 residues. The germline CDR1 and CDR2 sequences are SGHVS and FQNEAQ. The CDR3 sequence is CHSVLGEQFF. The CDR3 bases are TGTCACAGTGTTTTGGGTGAGCAGTTCTTC.

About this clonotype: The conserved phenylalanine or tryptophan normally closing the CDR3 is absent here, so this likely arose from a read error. The CDR3 here is CASGLGRVVTEAFS. CDR3 DNA sequence: TGTGCTAGTGGGCTCGGCAGGGTGGTTACTGAAGCTTTCTCT. This chain links TRBV12-3 or TRBV12-4 with TRBJ1-1, with D tentatively TRBD1 (5 bases). The CDR3 has 14 amino acids.